This TCR beta chain is drawn from a study of shared clonotypes between healthy human individuals. Some clones are missing from TCRdb's copy, which holds only in-frame ones; the method was immunoSEQ multiplex PCR. The sample includes 2 million to 3 million clones, 93% of them seen just once. Study results and caveats: Clonotypes which were not shared had lower generation probabilities than clonotypes that all four donors shared.

J gave up 2 bases and V 5 bases, and 6 bases lay outside the gene matches. Germline values: CDR1 MNHEY, CDR2 SMNVEV (reference sequence). The CDR3 has 15 amino acids. Details on this clone: Its target is not known.

This TCR was sampled from a man aged 18 to 30 in good health. Some clones in this sample may be carry-over from other donors' samples. V is TRBV27 and J is TRBJ1-2, with 9 bases that match TRBD1. Sequencing input: naive CD4+ T cells from PBMCs. Subset defined: CD45RA+ positively selected. The CDR3: CASSPRQGVNYGYTF. CDR3 coding DNA: TGTGCCAGCAGTCCAAGACAGGGGGTGAACTATGGCTACACCTTC.